This T cell receptor beta chain is from a study of T cell responses to AZD1222 COVID-19 vaccine. Whole-study context: Second-dose groups at about 4 or about 12 weeks were pooled. Whole-study findings and limits: Rises in breadth and depth of Spike-specific TCRs came after two AZD1222 doses.

TCRdb keeps only in-frame clones here, not all; method: immunoSEQ multiplex PCR. Counted here are about 150,000 clones, roughly nine tenths occurring once; the ten biggest clones make up approximately 20%. In germline, CDR1 is SGHVS, CDR2 FNYEAQ. The ends lost 3 bases at V and 4 bases at J; junction bases unmatched: 3. This CDR3 spans 15 amino acids. Concerning this clone: What it binds is not known.

The chain links TRBV7-6 to TRBJ1-1; the match to TRBD1 covers 12 bases. This TCR came from an adult in good health. Sequencing was performed on peripheral blood, taken on day 0 of AZD1222 vaccination. In DNA form, the CDR3 reads TGTGCCAGCAGCTTTGGGACAGGGGGCCTCACTGAAGCTTTCTTT. Amino acids: CASSFGTGGLTEAFF.